This passage covers 15 T cell receptor beta chains from one sample sequenced in a study of CD8+ T cells in alopecia areata. The treatment was: oral pan-JAK inhibitor, 5-10 mg twice daily. In each case, RNA was isolated and then reverse transcribed into cDNA as the sequencing template. Profiled with immunoSEQ multiplex PCR; TCRdb holds only in-frame clones, not every one. This sample yields approximately 190,000 clones, of which 55% to 70% are seen a single time; more than 5.5% belongs to the top ten. This specimen consisted of CD4+ T cells sorted from blood, obtained at week 24, from a patient treated with tofacitinib. The receptors derive from a human donor with alopecia areata.

The CDR3 is CASSWAPSGDGMNTEAFF. For the CDR3, the DNA is TGCGCCAGCAGCTGGGCCCCCTCAGGGGACGGTATGAACACTGAAGCTTTCTTT. V and J are TRBV5-1 and TRBJ1-1, with D possibly matching TRBD1 (6 bases). The CDR3 sequence is 18 residues long. The V and J ends lost 3 bases and 0 bases respectively, with 21 bases between them. Germline loops: CDR1 SGHRS, CDR2 YFSETQ.

This chain connects TRBV11-2 to TRBJ2-5; 9 bases match TRBD1. CDR3 length: 16 residues. V lost 5 bases to trimming and J lost 0 bases; unmatched junction nucleotides: 7. Germline CDR1 SGHAT, CDR2 FQNNGV. The CDR3 nucleotides read TGTGCCAGCAGCACTCGGACAGGGGACTACCAAGAGACCCAGTACTTC. Protein: CASSTRTGDYQETQYF.

Concerning this clone itself: Other DNA sequences in this sample translate to the same CDR3. V is TRBV30 and J is TRBJ2-2, with D maybe TRBD1 (8 bases). The ends were cut back, 0 bases at V and 5 bases at J, with 10 bases in the middle. This CDR3 spans 14 amino acids. Germline lookup yields CDR1 GTSNPN and CDR2 SVGIG (reference sequence). The CDR3: CAWSVQGGTGELFF. The CDR3 DNA reads as TGTGCCTGGAGTGTACAGGGGGGGACCGGGGAGCTGTTTTTT.

The gene calls are TRBV6-1 and TRBJ1-2; 10 bases align to TRBD1. The CDR3 extends over 14 amino acids. The V gene's germline CDR1 is MNHNS and CDR2 SASEGT. V shed 2 bases and J 6 bases; nucleotides not matched to a gene: 3. The CDR3 loop is CASSETGTGDGYTF. The CDR3 DNA reads TGTGCCAGCAGTGAAACCGGGACAGGGGATGGCTACACCTTC.

V gene TRBV18 combines with J gene TRBJ2-5; no clear D. Trimming took off 1 base at V and 0 bases at J, with 12 bases between the two ends. Per germline, CDR1 KGHSH and CDR2 LQKENI. The CDR3 runs to 16 residues. The CDR3, as DNA: TGTGCCAGCTCACCACGTGGCTCGGCAGACCAAGAGACCCAGTACTTC. Translating gives CASSPRGSADQETQYF.

This clone has a handful of counts. The rearrangement uses TRBV29-1 and TRBJ2-3; 8 bases agree with TRBD2. J gave up 1 base and V 8 bases, and 11 bases lay outside the gene matches. CDR3 length: 15 residues. CDR1 and CDR2 from the germline V gene are SQVTM and ANQGSEA. In DNA form, the CDR3 reads TGCAGCCATATCGGGCTAGCGGGCGGCACAGATACGCAGTATTTT. It specifies CSHIGLAGGTDTQYF.

This clone was seen a handful of times. The genes are TRBV18 and TRBJ2-5; 10 positions match TRBD1. In germline, CDR1 is KGHSH, CDR2 LQKENI. CDR3 length equals 15 residues. The ends lost 5 bases at V and 0 bases at J; junction bases unmatched: 3. The CDR3 region has the DNA TGTGCCAGCTCAACGGACAGGGGGTACCAAGAGACCCAGTACTTC. Translation gives CASSTDRGYQETQYF.

This chain joins TRBV5-5 and TRBJ2-5; D might be TRBD2 (5 bases). CDR1 and CDR2 (germline): SGHKS, YYEKEE (reference sequence). The V end was cut by 3 bases, the J end by 5 bases, with 8 bases between. The CDR3 sequence is 12 residues long. CDR3: CASSSRGETQYF. The CDR3 nucleotides read TGTGCCAGCAGCTCCCGCGGGGAGACCCAGTACTTC.

The chain combines TRBV4-1 with TRBJ1-2, with D unresolved. Trimming left V 0 bases short and J 4 bases short, with 12 bases between. Germline V gene lookup returns CDR1 MGHRA and CDR2 YSYEKL. The CDR3 totals 15 residues. The CDR3, as DNA: TGCGCCAGCAGCCAAGAATCTAGACCCCCCTATGGCTACACCTTC. Its translation: CASSQESRPPYGYTF.

This clone was observed a handful of times. J is TRBJ2-1 and V is TRBV6-5; D is unclear. The CDR3 length is 14 residues. Germline loops: CDR1 MNHEY, CDR2 SVGAGI. V lost 2 bases to trimming and J lost 8 bases, with 13 bases between them. The CDR3 bases are TGTGCCAGCAGTTACGTCCCAATGACCCATGAGCAGTTCTTC. It encodes CASSYVPMTHEQFF.

This rearrangement joins TRBV29-1 to TRBJ2-1; perhaps TRBD1 as D (6 bases). V shed 6 bases and J shed 9 bases, with 9 bases lying between them. Germline V gene lookup returns CDR1 SQVTM and CDR2 ANQGSEA. The CDR3 is 10 amino acids. DNA of the CDR3: TGCAGCGTGGGGGCGTTTGAGCAGTTCTTC. Protein sequence: CSVGAFEQFF.

The chain couples TRBV29-1 to TRBJ2-1, with 7 bases that match TRBD1. This CDR3 has 13 residues. V gave up 7 bases and J gave up 4 bases; unmatched junction bases: 7. The germline V gene encodes CDR1 SQVTM and CDR2 ANQGSEA. The CDR3 here is CSDWTRGYNEQFF. CDR3 nucleotides: TGCAGCGACTGGACCAGGGGGTACAATGAGCAGTTCTTC.

The V and J genes are TRBV2 and TRBJ2-7, with a tentative D call TRBD1 (7 bases). Trimming removed 4 bases at V and 4 bases at J, with 20 bases between. Looked up from germline, CDR1 is SNHLY and CDR2 is FYNNEI. CDR3 length: 16 amino acids. CDR3 amino acids: CASSAGGQGGRYEQYF. CDR3 DNA: TGTGCCAGCAGTGCAGGGGGGCAGGGAGGACGGTACGAGCAGTACTTC.

This chain connects TRBV19 to TRBJ1-2, with 7 bases aligning to TRBD1. CDR3 length equals 14 residues. CDR1 and CDR2 from the germline V gene are LNHDA and SQIVND (reference sequence). Trimming cost V 4 bases and J 7 bases; bases outside gene matches: 9. The CDR3 sequence: CASSTADRFSGYTF. In nucleotides, the CDR3 is TGTGCCAGTAGTACCGCGGACAGGTTCTCTGGCTACACCTTC.

CDR3 region: CAWSAKSYEQYF. CDR3 bases: TGTGCCTGGAGTGCAAAATCCTACGAGCAGTACTTC. V and J are TRBV30 and TRBJ2-7; no clear D. CDR1 is GTSNPN and CDR2 is SVGIG in the germline V gene (reference sequence). V was trimmed by 1 base and J by 1 base, leaving 5 bases between them. The CDR3 is made up of 12 amino acids. The full variable domain, rest sourced from reference TRBV30 and TRBJ2-7, is SQTIHQWPATLVQPVGSPLSLECTVEGTSNPNLYWYRQAAGRGLQLLFYSVGIGQISSEVPQNLSASRPQDRQFILSSKKLLLSDSGFYLCAWSAKSYEQYFGPGTRLTVT.